Each of the 32 T cell receptor beta chains below was sequenced from the same sample in a study of patients and donors after allogeneic stem cell transplantation. TCRdb redid the calling of the RT-PCR reads with MiXCR, one entry per CDR3 protein. The sample yields about 100,000 distinct CDR3 sequences, approximately 40% seen once. Sequences were obtained from blood, either unsorted or a sorted T cell fraction (not recorded which). These receptors all come from a human donor who was either an allogeneic HSCT recipient or a stem cell or donor lymphocyte infusion donor (not recorded which). It is not recorded whose cells these are; they may come from a transplant donor.

The table lists this clonotype with a few counts. This sequence joins TRBV4-2 and TRBJ2-4; D gene uncertain. CDR3 length equals 13 residues. Germline V CDR1 and CDR2: LGHNA, YNFKEQ. V was trimmed by 4 bases and J by 8 bases, leaving 12 bases between them. In DNA form, the CDR3 reads TGTGCCAGCAGCCCCCGACCTGGGGACATTCAGTACTTC. Encoded protein: CASSPRPGDIQYF.

The chain is built from TRBV29-1 and TRBJ2-2; D is perhaps TRBD1 or TRBD2 (5 bases each). The germline gives CDR1 SQVTM, CDR2 ANQGSEA. This CDR3 is built from 12 residues. With 7 bases removed from V and 6 bases from J, the gap between germline ends came to 12 bases. The CDR3 nucleotides are TGCAGCGCTCAGTGGGGGTCCGGGGAGCTGTTTTTT. Translation: CSAQWGSGELFF.

CDR3 in DNA: TGTGCCAGCAGTTACGACAGGGGACAGCCCCAGCATTTT. The encoded protein is CASSYDRGQPQHF. The chain carries TRBV6-2 or TRBV6-3 and TRBJ1-5; 8 bases map to TRBD1. Germline V gene lookup returns CDR1 MNHEY and CDR2 SVGEGT. V shed 2 bases and J 7 bases; nucleotides not matched to a gene: 1. This CDR3 is built from 13 residues.

This clonotype occurred a few times. V usage is TRBV27 and J usage is TRBJ1-1, with D uncertain. The CDR3 contains 13 residues. V lost 3 bases and J 0 bases, leaving 5 bases between the germline ends. Germline CDR1 MNHEY, CDR2 SMNVEV (reference sequence). CDR3 sequence reads: CASSFDLNTEAFF. The CDR3 nucleotides read TGTGCCAGCAGTTTCGACTTGAACACTGAAGCTTTCTTT.

This sequence joins TRBV12-3 or TRBV12-4 and TRBJ2-1; 9 bases agree with TRBD1. The junction had 11 bases not matched to a gene; V was cut back by 6 bases and J by 8 bases. This CDR3 is 15 amino acids long. The CDR3 protein is CASSQPGTGLDEQFF. The CDR3 coding sequence is TGTGCCAGCAGCCAACCCGGGACAGGGCTGGATGAGCAGTTCTTC.

The rearrangement joins TRBV27 to TRBJ2-3, with D possibly TRBD2 on 5 matching bases. Trimming stripped 10 bases from V and 2 bases from J, with 13 bases between. The CDR3 covers 13 residues. The germline V gene has CDR1 MNHEY and CDR2 SMNVEV (reference sequence). The CDR3 DNA sequence: TGTGCCACCGCGACGGGAAACACAGATACGCAGTATTTT. Encoded protein: CATATGNTDTQYF.

The rearrangement joins TRBV12-3 or TRBV12-4 to TRBJ2-7, with D possibly matching TRBD2 (5 bases). V lost 3 bases to trimming and J lost 2 bases, with 17 bases between them. The CDR3 sequence is 16 residues long. DNA of the CDR3: TGTGCCAGCAGTTTTTTCGAACTAACGGGGACCTACGAGCAGTACTTC. Protein product: CASSFFELTGTYEQYF.

The DNA of the CDR3 is TGTGCCAGCAGCCAAGAAACACTCGGACCGCGGAATGAGCAGTTCTTC. It translates to CASSQETLGPRNEQFF. This chain joins TRBV4-2 and TRBJ2-1; unclear D gene. Germline CDR1 and CDR2: LGHNA and YNFKEQ. The CDR3 consists of 16 residues. Trimming stripped 0 bases from V and 7 bases from J, with 16 bases between.

The V gene is TRBV4-3, the J gene TRBJ1-6; D call uncertain. This CDR3 is 13 amino acids long. V dropped 4 bases and J dropped 9 bases, with 10 bases sitting between them. Germline CDR1 LGHNA, CDR2 YSLEER. For the CDR3, the DNA is TGCGCCAGCAGCCCTCGTAGGGTTTCACCCCTCCACTTT. It codes for CASSPRRVSPLHF.

About this clonotype: The junction departs from germline at one end; a sequencing error may be responsible. V usage is TRBV28 and J usage is TRBJ2-1, with TRBD2 as a possible D gene (5 bases). This CDR3 has 14 amino acids. Looked up from germline, CDR1 is MDHEN and CDR2 is SYDVKM. CDR3 residues: CASCLGTRYNEQFF. CDR3 nucleotides: TGTGCCAGCTGTTTGGGAACTAGATACAATGAGCAGTTCTTC.

The rearrangement joins TRBV7-9 to TRBJ1-1; no clear D. This CDR3 comprises 15 residues. CDR1 SEHNR and CDR2 FQNEAQ come from the germline V gene (reference sequence). V lost 3 bases to trimming and J lost 6 bases, with 17 bases between them. The CDR3 DNA sequence: TGTGCCAGCAGCTTCGGCGGGCACCTACCGGCTGAAGCTTTCTTT. Protein sequence: CASSFGGHLPAEAFF.

This rearrangement joins TRBV10-3 to TRBJ1-3, with D unclear. Germline V gives CDR1 ENHRY, CDR2 SYGVKD. The CDR3 is 12 residues long. V gave up 1 base and J gave up 4 bases, with 2 bases separating them. CDR3 DNA: TGTGCCATCAGTGAGTGGGGAAACACCATATATTTT. This encodes CAISEWGNTIYF.

The V gene is TRBV6-2 or TRBV6-3, the J gene TRBJ2-1; TRBD1 is a possible D gene (6 bases). The V gene lost 5 bases and the J gene lost 8 bases, with 16 bases spanning the gap. The length of the CDR3 is 14 residues. Germline lookup yields CDR1 MNHEY and CDR2 SVGEGT. CDR3 DNA: TGTGCCAGCAGTGAACAGGGAAGTTTGGATGAGCAGTTCTTC. Translation gives CASSEQGSLDEQFF.

This clonotype was observed a handful of times. The chain joins TRBV18 to TRBJ1-1; D is uncertain. The CDR3 is made up of 13 amino acids. Germline V CDR1 and CDR2: KGHSH, LQKENI. The ends were cut back, 5 bases at V and 0 bases at J, with 7 bases in the middle. CDR3 nucleotide sequence: TGTGCCAGCTCAAGACCGATGAACACTGAAGCTTTCTTT. Protein product: CASSRPMNTEAFF.

The J gene is TRBJ2-7, the V gene TRBV5-1; D may be TRBD1 (5 bases). Germline CDR1 reads SGHRS; CDR2 reads YFSETQ. V lost 0 bases to trimming and J lost 6 bases, with 13 bases between them. The CDR3 is made up of 14 amino acids. The CDR3 DNA sequence: TGCGCCAGCAGCTTGGAAGGCCAGGGCCCCGAGCAGTACTTC. The encoded protein is CASSLEGQGPEQYF.

This clonotype occurred a few times. The V call is TRBV5-5, the J call TRBJ2-6; TRBD1 is a possible D gene (5 bases). The CDR3 runs to 15 residues. From germline, CDR1 is SGHKS and CDR2 YYEKEE (reference sequence). V lost 4 bases, J lost 1 base, and 9 bases lay in between. CDR3 protein: CASSPTGSGANVLTF. The DNA for the CDR3 is TGTGCCAGCAGCCCCACAGGTTCTGGGGCCAACGTCCTGACTTTC.

The genes are TRBV20-1 and TRBJ1-3; D remains ambiguous. CDR3 length: 12 residues. Looked up from germline, CDR1 is DFQATT and CDR2 is SNEGSKA (reference sequence). V gave up 3 bases and J gave up 5 bases, with 8 bases separating them. The CDR3 sequence is CSASEQRNTIYF. CDR3 bases: TGCAGTGCTAGTGAACAGAGAAACACCATATATTTT.

This clonotype has a handful of counts. This chain uses TRBV5-1 with TRBJ1-1; the D gene is possibly TRBD1 (6 bases). Trimming shortened V by 4 bases and J by 1 base, and 14 bases separated the two germline ends. The CDR3 has 15 residues. Per germline, CDR1 SGHRS and CDR2 YFSETQ. CDR3 DNA: TGCGCCAGCAGCGCACTGGGACAAGGGAACACTGAAGCTTTCTTT. Protein: CASSALGQGNTEAFF.

The sample holds a few counts of this clonotype. The chain uses TRBV29-1 and TRBJ2-3; the match to TRBD2 covers 8 bases. The V gene end was trimmed by 0 bases and the J gene end by 1 base; junction bases not matched to a gene: 6. The CDR3 runs 16 residues. Germline V gene lookup returns CDR1 SQVTM and CDR2 ANQGSEA. CDR3 in DNA: TGCAGCGTTGAAGATCTGACTAGCGACCGCACAGATACGCAGTATTTT. It codes for CSVEDLTSDRTDTQYF.

CDR3 region: CASSYSTGGNIQYF. The CDR3 DNA follows: TGTGCCAGCAGTTACTCGACGGGGGGGAACATTCAGTACTTC. The genes are TRBV6-6 and TRBJ2-4; TRBD2 matches at 8 bases. The CDR3 is 14 amino acids. The germline CDR1 and CDR2 sequences are MNHNY and SVGAGI (reference sequence). V lost 0 bases to trimming and J lost 7 bases; unmatched junction nucleotides: 2.

This clonotype appeared a few times. V and J are TRBV12-3 or TRBV12-4 and TRBJ2-1; possible D gene TRBD2, 7 bases. The V end lost 3 bases, the J end lost 8 bases, and 20 bases lay between the germline ends. This CDR3 has 16 amino acids. CDR3 nucleotides: TGTGCCAGCAGTTTGTGGGGGCTGGGCGGGAGCTATGAGCAGTTCTTC. Residues: CASSLWGLGGSYEQFF.

V and J are TRBV7-9 and TRBJ2-2; 8 nucleotides align to TRBD1. Trimming removed 5 bases from V and 6 bases from J; junction bases left unmatched: 11. The CDR3 runs 16 residues. Germline CDR1 reads SEHNR; CDR2 reads FQNEAQ (reference sequence). The CDR3 nucleotides read TGTGCCAGCAGCCGTACAGGGGGTAGAACACCCGGGGAGCTGTTTTTT. Translating gives CASSRTGGRTPGELFF.

This clonotype was recorded a few times. The gene calls are TRBV27 and TRBJ1-3; possibly TRBD1 for D (5 bases). V was trimmed by 2 bases and J by 4 bases, leaving 9 bases between them. Germline CDR1 and CDR2: MNHEY and SMNVEV (reference sequence). The CDR3 sequence is 14 residues long. The CDR3 sequence is CASSLTGDGNTIYF. CDR3 sequence (DNA): TGTGCCAGCAGTTTAACCGGGGACGGAAACACCATATATTTT.

The chain couples TRBV6-5 to TRBJ2-2, with D unresolved. The CDR3 runs 15 residues. The V end was cut by 6 bases, the J end by 0 bases, with 11 bases between. The germline CDR1 and CDR2 sequences are MNHEY and SVGAGI. CDR3 nucleotide sequence: TGTGCCAGCAGACCACGACATACGAACACCGGGGAGCTGTTTTTT. Residues: CASRPRHTNTGELFF.

The rearrangement uses TRBV7-2 and TRBJ2-1; 10 bases agree with TRBD1. The germline V gene has CDR1 SGHTA and CDR2 FQGNSA. The V and J ends lost 4 bases and 0 bases, in that order; junction bases with no gene match: 9. CDR3 length: 18 residues. The CDR3 is CASSSIRQGASSYNEQFF. Here the CDR3 DNA reads TGTGCCAGCAGCTCTATAAGACAGGGGGCCAGCTCCTACAATGAGCAGTTCTTC. Looking up the rest from reference TRBV7-2 and TRBJ2-1 gives the full variable domain: GAGVSQSPSNKVTEKGKDVELRCDPISGHTALYWYRQSLGQGLEFLIYFQGNSAPDKSGLPSDRFSAERTGGSVSTLTIQRTQQEDSAVYLCASSSIRQGASSYNEQFFGPGTRLTVL.

This clonotype was found a few times. The chain combines TRBV20-1 with TRBJ1-4, with a possible D match to TRBD1 (5 bases). V lost 1 base and J lost 7, with 13 bases in between. The CDR3 is 14 amino acids. The V gene's germline CDR1 is DFQATT and CDR2 SNEGSKA (reference sequence). The CDR3 region has the DNA TGCAGTGCTAGAGGGTGGGGACGAGGTGAAAAACTGTTTTTT. Its protein product is CSARGWGRGEKLFF.

The sample holds a few counts of this clonotype. V gene TRBV10-3 combines with J gene TRBJ1-5; D perhaps matches TRBD1 (5 bases). Trimming stripped 6 bases from V and 2 bases from J, with 14 bases between. CDR1 is ENHRY, CDR2 SYGVKD, per germline. The CDR3 consists of 15 residues. CDR3 in amino acids: CAIRKTESGNQPQHF. CDR3 DNA sequence: TGTGCCATCAGAAAGACAGAAAGTGGCAATCAGCCCCAGCATTTT.

In its sample, this clonotype was seen many times. The CDR3 loop reads CSARGQGSEKLFF. As DNA, the CDR3 is TGCAGTGCTAGGGGACAGGGGAGTGAAAAACTGTTTTTT. V is TRBV20-1 and J is TRBJ1-4; 10 bases agree with TRBD1. This CDR3 has 13 amino acids. Trimming at V came to 3 bases and at J to 7 bases, leaving 2 bases not matched to a gene. Germline V gene sequence: CDR1 DFQATT, CDR2 SNEGSKA (reference sequence).

CDR3 region: CASSFGGGQETQYF. The CDR3 DNA is TGCGCCAGCAGCTTCGGCGGGGGTCAAGAGACCCAGTACTTC. V gene TRBV5-1 combines with J gene TRBJ2-5; 7 bases map to TRBD2. The CDR3 sequence is 14 residues long. Germline V CDR1 and CDR2: SGHRS, YFSETQ. Germline trimming cut 2 bases from V and 2 bases from J; bases unmatched to any gene: 3.

The rearrangement uses TRBV28 and TRBJ2-7; 8 bases agree with TRBD2. Germline assignment: CDR1 MDHEN and CDR2 SYDVKM. Germline trimming cut 2 bases from V and 7 bases from J; bases unmatched to any gene: 4. This CDR3 has 13 amino acids. The CDR3 coding sequence is TGTGCCAGCAGTTTAACCGGGAGGGATGAGCAGTACTTC. This translates into CASSLTGRDEQYF.

This chain links TRBV7-8 with TRBJ2-1; D remains ambiguous. Germline CDR1 is SGHVS and CDR2 is FQNEAQ. V gave up 4 bases and J gave up 2 bases, with 12 bases separating them. The CDR3 extends over 15 amino acids. CDR3 protein: CASSSRRAAYNEQFF. CDR3 bases: TGTGCCAGCAGCTCCCGCCGGGCCGCCTACAATGAGCAGTTCTTC.

The CDR3 sequence is CASSLSSGEQFF. CDR3 nucleotide sequence: TGCGCCAGCAGCTTGAGTTCGGGTGAGCAGTTCTTC. The chain is built from TRBV5-1 and TRBJ2-1, with unresolved D. Trimming removed 1 base at V and 9 bases at J, with 8 bases between. CDR3 length equals 12 residues. Germline CDR1 and CDR2: SGHRS and YFSETQ.